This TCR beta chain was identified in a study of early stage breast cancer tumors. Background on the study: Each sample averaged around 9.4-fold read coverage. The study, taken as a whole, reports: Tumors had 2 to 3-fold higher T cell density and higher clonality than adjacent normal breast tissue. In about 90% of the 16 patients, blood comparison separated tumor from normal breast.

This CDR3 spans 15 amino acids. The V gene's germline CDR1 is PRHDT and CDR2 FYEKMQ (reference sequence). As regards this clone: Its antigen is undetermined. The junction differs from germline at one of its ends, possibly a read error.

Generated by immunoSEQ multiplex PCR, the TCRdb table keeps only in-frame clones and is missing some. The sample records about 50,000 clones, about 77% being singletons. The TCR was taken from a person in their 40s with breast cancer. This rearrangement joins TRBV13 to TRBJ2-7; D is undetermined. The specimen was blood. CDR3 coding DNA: TGTGCCAGCAGCCTAGGTGCGACGTTAGTGTACGAGCAGTACTTC. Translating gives CASSLGATLVYEQYF.